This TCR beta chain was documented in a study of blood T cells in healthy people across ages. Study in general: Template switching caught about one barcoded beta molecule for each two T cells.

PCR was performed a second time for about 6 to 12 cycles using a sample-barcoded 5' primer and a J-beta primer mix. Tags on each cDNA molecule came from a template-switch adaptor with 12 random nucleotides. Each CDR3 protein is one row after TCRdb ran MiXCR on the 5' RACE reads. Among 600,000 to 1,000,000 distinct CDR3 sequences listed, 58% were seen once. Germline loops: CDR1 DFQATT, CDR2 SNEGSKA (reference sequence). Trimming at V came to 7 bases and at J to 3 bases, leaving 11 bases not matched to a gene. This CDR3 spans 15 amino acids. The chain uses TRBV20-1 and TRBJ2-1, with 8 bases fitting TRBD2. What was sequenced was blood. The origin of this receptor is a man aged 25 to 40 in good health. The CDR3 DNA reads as TGCAGTGTCAACAGGCGGGAGGCGAACTACAATGAGCAGTTCTTC. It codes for CSVNRREANYNEQFF.